One sample yielded the 9 T cell receptor beta chains listed below, sequenced in a study of early T cells in non-severe SARS-CoV-2 infection. TCRdb used MiXCR to reprocess the 5' RACE reads, holding one entry per CDR3 protein. The repertoire includes about 21,000 distinct CDR3 sequences, 5% to 6% of them detected once, and about 14% sits in the top ten. The sequencing used whole blood, collected at baseline. The receptors come from an adult who was a healthcare worker with PCR-confirmed SARS-CoV-2 infection or an uninfected control (not recorded which).

The V gene is TRBV5-4, the J gene TRBJ1-2; TRBD1 is a possible D gene (6 bases). Per the germline V gene, CDR1 is SGHNT and CDR2 is YYREEE (reference sequence). The V gene lost 4 bases and the J gene lost 8 bases, with 21 bases spanning the gap. The CDR3 loop spans 15 amino acids. The CDR3 coding sequence is TGTGCCAGCAGCCTCGGACAGACCCCCGGAGGAGGCTACACCTTC. Translating it yields CASSLGQTPGGGYTF.

V usage is TRBV7-2 and J usage is TRBJ2-7; 7 bases agree with TRBD1. This CDR3 contains 13 residues. Looked up from germline, CDR1 is SGHTA and CDR2 is FQGNSA. With 5 bases clipped from V and 2 bases from J, the junction kept 3 bases outside the gene matches. The CDR3 here is CASSKDRPYEQYF. CDR3 coding DNA: TGTGCCAGCAGCAAGGACAGGCCCTACGAGCAGTACTTC.

There are many counts of this clonotype. This chain connects TRBV7-6 to TRBJ2-1, with 7 nucleotides matching TRBD2. The CDR3 has 17 amino acids. Germline values: CDR1 SGHVS, CDR2 FNYEAQ. The V segment lost 1 base and the J segment 0 bases; nucleotides outside the gene matches: 6. The CDR3 loop reads CASSLGSGLSSYNEQFF. The CDR3 DNA follows: TGTGCCAGCAGCTTAGGTAGCGGGCTAAGCTCCTACAATGAGCAGTTCTTC.

This clonotype was seen many times. This CDR3 reads CASETGAGANVLTF. Written as DNA, the CDR3 is TGCGCCAGCGAAACAGGGGCTGGGGCCAACGTCCTGACTTTC. The chain links TRBV5-1 to TRBJ2-6, with 7 bases that match TRBD1. Germline V gene data show CDR1 as SGHRS and CDR2 as YFSETQ. The J segment lost 2 bases and the V segment lost 7 bases, leaving 3 bases of the junction unmatched. The length of the CDR3 is 14 residues.

This clonotype was counted a few times. J is TRBJ1-2 and V is TRBV12-3 or TRBV12-4, with TRBD1 as a possible D gene (6 bases). Trimming shortened V by 9 bases and J by 8 bases, and 22 bases separated the two germline ends. The CDR3 consists of 14 residues. The DNA of the CDR3 is TGTGCCAGTAGGACAGTTCCCGGCTGGGAGGGCTACACCTTC. This codes for CASRTVPGWEGYTF.

This clonotype showed up many times. The chain uses TRBV28 and TRBJ2-3, with D possibly TRBD2 on 5 matching bases. This CDR3 spans 14 amino acids. The V gene's germline CDR1 is MDHEN and CDR2 SYDVKM. Trimming took off 4 bases at V and 1 base at J, with 9 bases between the two ends. The CDR3 loop is CASSSSFRTDTQYF. The CDR3 coding sequence is TGTGCCAGCAGTTCTAGCTTCCGCACAGATACGCAGTATTTT.

This clonotype was detected a few times. The V call is TRBV29-1, the J call TRBJ1-3; no definite D call. Germline V CDR1 and CDR2: SQVTM, ANQGSEA. Trimming pared 6 bases from V and 0 bases from J, leaving 12 bases between. CDR3 size: 14 residues. The CDR3 is CSVHDGISGNTIYF. In DNA form, the CDR3 reads TGCAGCGTCCACGACGGAATCTCTGGAAACACCATATATTTT.

This clonotype was recorded many times. The rearrangement uses TRBV15 and TRBJ1-1; 8 bases agree with TRBD1. The CDR3 totals 14 residues. The V segment lost 2 bases and the J segment 3 bases; nucleotides outside the gene matches: 2. Germline V gene data show CDR1 as LNHNV and CDR2 as YYDKDF (reference sequence). The CDR3 reads CATSRKTGDTEAFF. CDR3 coding DNA: TGTGCCACCAGCAGAAAGACAGGGGACACTGAAGCTTTCTTT.

In its sample, this clonotype is medium-sized. V usage is TRBV12-3 or TRBV12-4 and J usage is TRBJ2-5; D is unresolved. Trimming cost V 1 base and J 5 bases, with 5 bases left between them. The CDR3 length is 12 residues. The CDR3 bases are TGTGCCAGCAGTTTAGGTTTGGAGACCCAGTACTTC. Translating gives CASSLGLETQYF.